This T cell receptor beta chain was sequenced for a study of OX40 agonist ivuxolimab in advanced cancers. Overall study results and limits: On average, CD8+ T cells had more expanded clones than CD4+.

Notes on this clone: Its antigen is currently unknown.

Using immunoSEQ multiplex PCR, the repertoire was profiled, and TCRdb retains in-frame clones only, with some absent. The data hold approximately 30,000 clones, with 84% observed a single time. Trimming stripped 2 bases from V and 4 bases from J, with 12 bases between. This CDR3 is built from 15 residues. The V gene's germline CDR1 is MDHEN and CDR2 SYDVKM. Specimen: CD4+ or CD8+ T cells sorted from blood, collected in a trial of the OX40 agonist ivuxolimab. V gene TRBV28 combines with J gene TRBJ2-1; maybe TRBD1 (6 bases). This receptor was identified in an adult with an advanced solid tumor such as melanoma, head and neck, liver or kidney cancer. CDR3 DNA sequence: TGTGCCAGCAGTTTACGGGACAACCCGTACAATGAGCAGTTCTTC. Translation: CASSLRDNPYNEQFF.